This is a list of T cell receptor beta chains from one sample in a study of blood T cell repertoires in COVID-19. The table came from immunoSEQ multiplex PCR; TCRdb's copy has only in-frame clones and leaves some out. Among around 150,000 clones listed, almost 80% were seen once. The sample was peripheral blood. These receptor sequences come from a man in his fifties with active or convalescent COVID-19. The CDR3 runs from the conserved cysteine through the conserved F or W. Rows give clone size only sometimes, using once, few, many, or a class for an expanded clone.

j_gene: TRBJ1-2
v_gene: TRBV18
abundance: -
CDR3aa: CASSPPTGDYGYTF

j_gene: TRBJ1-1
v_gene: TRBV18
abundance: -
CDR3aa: CASSPGQGSETEAFF

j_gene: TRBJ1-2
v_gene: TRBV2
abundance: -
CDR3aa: CASSMVTGGGYGYTF

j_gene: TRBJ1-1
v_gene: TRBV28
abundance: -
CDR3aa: CASGAPGGEAFF

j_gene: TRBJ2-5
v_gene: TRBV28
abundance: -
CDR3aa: CASSLGGNQETQYF

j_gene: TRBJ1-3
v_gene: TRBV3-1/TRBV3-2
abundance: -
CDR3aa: CASSRTGGAGGNTIYF

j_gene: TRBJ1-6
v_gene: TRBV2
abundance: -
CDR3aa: CASRQTDNSPLHF

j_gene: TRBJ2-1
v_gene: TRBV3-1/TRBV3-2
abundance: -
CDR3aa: CASSREGTSGSSYNEQFF

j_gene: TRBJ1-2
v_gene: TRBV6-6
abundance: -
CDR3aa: CASRVDRENGYTF

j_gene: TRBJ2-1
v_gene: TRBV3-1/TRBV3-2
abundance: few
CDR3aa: CASSQTSGTYNEQFF

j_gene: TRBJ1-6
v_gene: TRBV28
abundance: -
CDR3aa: CASRVDRANSPLHF

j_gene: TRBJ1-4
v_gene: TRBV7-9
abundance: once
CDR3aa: CASSLSGQGPVGLFF

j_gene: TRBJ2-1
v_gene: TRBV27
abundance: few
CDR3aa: CASSTVAGVSYNEQFF

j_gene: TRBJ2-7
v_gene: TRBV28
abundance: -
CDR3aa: CASICPGQYEREQYF

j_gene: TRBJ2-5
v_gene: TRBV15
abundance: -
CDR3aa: CATSRDKRGQETQYF

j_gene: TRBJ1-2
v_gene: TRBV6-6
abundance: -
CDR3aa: CASSYATNYGYTF

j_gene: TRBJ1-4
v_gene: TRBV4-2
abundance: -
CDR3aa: CASRGLAGQYEKLFF